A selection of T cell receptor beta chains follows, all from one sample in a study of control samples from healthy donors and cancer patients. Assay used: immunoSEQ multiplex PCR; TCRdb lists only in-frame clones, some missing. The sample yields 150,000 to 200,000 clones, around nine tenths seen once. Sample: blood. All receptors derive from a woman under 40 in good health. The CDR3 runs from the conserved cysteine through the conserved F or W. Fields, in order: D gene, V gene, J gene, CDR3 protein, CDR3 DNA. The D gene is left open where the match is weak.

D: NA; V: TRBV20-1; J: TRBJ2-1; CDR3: CSARNYNEQFF; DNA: TGCAGTGCTAGGAATTACAATGAGCAGTTCTTC
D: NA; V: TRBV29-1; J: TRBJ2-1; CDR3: CSVTPGSLGNEQFF; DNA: TGCAGCGTTACCCCGGGATCCCTTGGGAATGAGCAGTTCTTC
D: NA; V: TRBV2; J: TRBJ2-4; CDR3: CASWSKETKNIQYF; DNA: TGTGCCAGCTGGAGCAAGGAGACCAAAAACATTCAGTACTTC
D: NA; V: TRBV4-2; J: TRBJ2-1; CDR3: CASSQRLVSRDEQFF; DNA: TGTGCCAGCAGCCAACGACTGGTATCTCGGGATGAGCAGTTCTTC
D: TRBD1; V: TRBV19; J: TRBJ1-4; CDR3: CASKPGDSSNEKLFF; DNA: TGTGCCAGTAAGCCCGGGGACAGCTCTAATGAAAAACTGTTTTTT
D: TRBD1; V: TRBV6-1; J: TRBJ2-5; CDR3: CASSENRGQETQYF; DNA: TGTGCCAGCAGTGAGAACAGGGGGCAAGAGACCCAGTACTTC
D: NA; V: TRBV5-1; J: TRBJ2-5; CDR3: CASTPGGLQETQYF; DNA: TGCGCCAGCACCCCAGGGGGGCTGCAAGAGACCCAGTACTTC
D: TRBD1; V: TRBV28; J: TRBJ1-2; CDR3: CASSSSQGYGYTF; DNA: TGTGCCAGCAGTTCCTCACAGGGGTATGGCTACACCTTC
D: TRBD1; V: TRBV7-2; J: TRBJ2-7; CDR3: CASSPRQGTYEQYF; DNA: TGTGCCAGCAGCCCTAGACAGGGCACCTACGAGCAGTACTTC
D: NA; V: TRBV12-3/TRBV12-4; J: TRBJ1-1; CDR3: CASRRGGTEAFF; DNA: TGTGCCAGCAGGAGGGGGGGGACTGAAGCTTTCTTT